This T cell receptor beta chain was sequenced for a study of beta chain features in type 1 diabetes. Study context: The examined sorted cells totaled around 100 million across samples.

There was one heparinised blood draw per donor, averaging about 120 mL. CD4+ cells of the naive, central memory, regulatory and stem cell-like memory types were sorted via CD45RO/CCR7/CD25/CD127/CD95/CD27. The sequenced template was cDNA made from the entire isolated RNA. A few million reads, on average, came from each naive, central memory and regulatory T cell sample. The data were produced by immunoSEQ multiplex PCR, yet TCRdb's version contains in-frame clones alone and is incomplete. The sample lists 300,000 to 350,000 clones, around 9.3% occurring once. Note on this clone: Its antigen is unknown.

Overall study results and limits: Researchers report that Type 1 diabetes patients had moderately but significantly shorter TCRB CDR3s across all four CD4+ subsets.

The receptor was derived from a man under 40 with type 1 diabetes. Sequencing used central memory CD4+ T cells from blood.

This CDR3 reads CASTKIGGPSQDTQYF. CDR3 coding DNA: TGTGCCAGCACCAAGATAGGGGGACCCAGCCAGGATACGCAGTATTTT. The rearrangement links TRBV28 to TRBJ2-3; TRBD1 might be the D (6 bases). V was shortened by 7 bases and J by 6 bases, with 23 bases between the two germline ends. The germline CDR1 and CDR2 sequences are MDHEN and SYDVKM. The CDR3 length is 16 residues.